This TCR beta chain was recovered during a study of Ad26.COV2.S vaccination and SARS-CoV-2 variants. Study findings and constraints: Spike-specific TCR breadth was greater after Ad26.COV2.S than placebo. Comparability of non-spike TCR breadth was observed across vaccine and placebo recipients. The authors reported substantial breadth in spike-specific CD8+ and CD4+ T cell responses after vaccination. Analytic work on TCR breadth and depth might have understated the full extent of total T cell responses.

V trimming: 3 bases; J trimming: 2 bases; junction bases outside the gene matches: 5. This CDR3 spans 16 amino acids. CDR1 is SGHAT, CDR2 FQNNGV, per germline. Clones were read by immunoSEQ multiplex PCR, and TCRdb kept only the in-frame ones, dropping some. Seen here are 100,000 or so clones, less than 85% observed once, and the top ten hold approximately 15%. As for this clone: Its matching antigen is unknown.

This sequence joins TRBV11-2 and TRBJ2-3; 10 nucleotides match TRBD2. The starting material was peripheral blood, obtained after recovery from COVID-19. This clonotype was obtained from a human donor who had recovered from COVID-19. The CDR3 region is CASSFTSGEHTDTQYF. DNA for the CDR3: TGTGCCAGCAGCTTCACTAGCGGGGAACACACAGATACGCAGTATTTT.